This T cell receptor beta chain originates from a study of molecular identifiers for immune sequencing clone quantification. This clonotype has ten or more counts. Germline V gene data show CDR1 as SQVTM and CDR2 as ANQGSEA. CDR3 length equals 11 residues. TCRdb recomputed calls from the PCR reads with MiXCR, one row per CDR3 protein. The sample records more than 450,000 distinct CDR3 sequences, about 21% being singletons. Naive CD8 library inputs spanned about 17,000 to 1,100,000 sorted cells and 10%, 30% or 50% RNA. Based on a CD8+CD4-CCR7+CD45RA+ profile, naive CD8 T cells were sorted. This receptor was identified in a human donor in good health. Some libraries in this study had Jurkat cell RNA spiked in. The J gene is TRBJ1-1, the V gene TRBV29-1; no reliable D call. The source material was naive CD8+ T cells from blood, with Jurkat cell RNA spiked in. Subset noted: FACS-sorted CD8+CD4-CCR7+CD45RA+ naive T cells. The CDR3 DNA reads as TGCATGGGCGAAGGTAACACTGAAGCTTTCTTT. This gives the protein CMGEGNTEAFF.